The 3 T cell receptor beta chains presented below share a single source sample, sequenced in a study of patients and donors after allogeneic stem cell transplantation. MiXCR, applied by TCRdb to the RT-PCR reads, yields one record per CDR3 protein. The top ten clones hold around 6.8% of a sample with hundreds of thousands of distinct CDR3 sequences, approximately 16% of them seen once. Material: blood, either unsorted or a sorted T cell fraction (not recorded which). The receptors stem from a human donor who was either an allogeneic HSCT recipient or a stem cell or donor lymphocyte infusion donor (not recorded which). It is not recorded whose cells these are; they may come from a transplant donor.

The chain couples TRBV7-3 to TRBJ2-5, with D perhaps TRBD2 (6 bases). V lost 3 bases and J lost 1, with 15 bases in between. Looked up from germline, CDR1 is SGHTA and CDR2 is FQGTGA. CDR3 length equals 16 residues. As DNA, the CDR3 is TGTGCCAGCAGCTTTAGCCTAGCGAAGGCCCAAGAGACCCAGTACTTC. Its translation: CASSFSLAKAQETQYF.

This clonotype was detected only a few times. The DNA of the CDR3 is TGTGCCAGCAGCTTGGAACAGCTCACTGAAGCTTTCTTT. It translates to CASSLEQLTEAFF. The J gene is TRBJ1-1, the V gene TRBV5-8; no firm D call. Germline V gene lookup returns CDR1 SGHTS and CDR2 YDEGEE. V dropped 0 bases and J dropped 4 bases, with 7 bases sitting between them. The CDR3 runs 13 residues.

This clonotype has ten or more counts. V gene TRBV5-1 combines with J gene TRBJ2-7, with 7 positions matching TRBD2. Germline loops: CDR1 SGHRS, CDR2 YFSETQ. The CDR3 has 14 amino acids. V was pared by 4 bases and J by 2 bases, with 6 bases of the junction left unmatched. CDR3 sequence (DNA): TGCGCCAGCAGCAACCCCGCGGGGGCCTACGAGCAGTACTTC. Translating it yields CASSNPAGAYEQYF.